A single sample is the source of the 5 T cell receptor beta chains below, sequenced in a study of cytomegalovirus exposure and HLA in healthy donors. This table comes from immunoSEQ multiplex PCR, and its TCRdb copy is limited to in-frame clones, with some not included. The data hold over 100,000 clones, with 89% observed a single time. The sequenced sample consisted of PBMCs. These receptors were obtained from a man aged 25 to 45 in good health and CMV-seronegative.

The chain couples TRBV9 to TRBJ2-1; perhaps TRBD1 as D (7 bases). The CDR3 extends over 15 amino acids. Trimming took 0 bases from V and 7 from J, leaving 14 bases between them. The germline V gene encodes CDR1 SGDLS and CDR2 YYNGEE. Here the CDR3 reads CASSVGGSGGNEQFF. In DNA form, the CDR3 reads TGTGCCAGCAGCGTAGGTGGGTCAGGGGGGAATGAGCAGTTCTTC.

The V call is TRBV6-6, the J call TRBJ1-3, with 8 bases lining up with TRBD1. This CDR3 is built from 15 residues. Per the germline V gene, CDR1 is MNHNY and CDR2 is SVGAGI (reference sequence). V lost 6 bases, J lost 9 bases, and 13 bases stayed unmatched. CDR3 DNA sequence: TGTGCCAGCAGACAGTCGACAGGGGCTCTTGGCACCATATATTTT. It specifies CASRQSTGALGTIYF.

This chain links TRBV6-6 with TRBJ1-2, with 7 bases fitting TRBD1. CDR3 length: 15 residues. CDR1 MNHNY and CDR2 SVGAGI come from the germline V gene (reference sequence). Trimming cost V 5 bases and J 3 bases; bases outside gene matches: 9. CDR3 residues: CASSLLFTGDYGYTF. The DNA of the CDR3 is TGTGCCAGCAGTCTTTTGTTTACAGGGGACTATGGCTACACCTTC.

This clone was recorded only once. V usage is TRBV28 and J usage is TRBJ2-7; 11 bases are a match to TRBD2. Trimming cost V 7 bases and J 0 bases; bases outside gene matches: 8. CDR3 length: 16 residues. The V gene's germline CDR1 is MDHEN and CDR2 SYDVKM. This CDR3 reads CASTTSGGLSSYEQYF. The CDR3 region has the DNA TGTGCCAGCACCACTAGCGGGGGCCTGAGCTCCTACGAGCAGTACTTC.

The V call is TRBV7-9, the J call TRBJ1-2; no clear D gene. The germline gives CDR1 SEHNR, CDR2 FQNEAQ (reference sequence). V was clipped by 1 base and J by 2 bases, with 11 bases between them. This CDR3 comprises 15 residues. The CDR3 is CASSLGAPGNYGYTF. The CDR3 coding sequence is TGTGCCAGCAGCTTAGGGGCCCCGGGGAACTATGGCTACACCTTC.